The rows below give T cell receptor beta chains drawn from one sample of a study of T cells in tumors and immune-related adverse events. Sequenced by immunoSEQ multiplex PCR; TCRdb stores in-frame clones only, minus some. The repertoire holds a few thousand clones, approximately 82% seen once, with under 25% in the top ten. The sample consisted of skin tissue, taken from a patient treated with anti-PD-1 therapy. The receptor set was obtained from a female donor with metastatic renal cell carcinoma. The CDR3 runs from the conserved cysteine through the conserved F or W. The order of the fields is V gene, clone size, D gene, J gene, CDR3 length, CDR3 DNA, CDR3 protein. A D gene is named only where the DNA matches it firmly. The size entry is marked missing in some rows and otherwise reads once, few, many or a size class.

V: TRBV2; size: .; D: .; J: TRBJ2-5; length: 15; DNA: TGTGCCAGCAGTGTCGGAGAGATAGTGGGAGAGACCCAGTACTTC; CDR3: CASSVGEIVGETQYF
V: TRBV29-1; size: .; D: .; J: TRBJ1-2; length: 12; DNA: TGCAGCGTTGAAATTTGGGACTATGGCTACACCTTC; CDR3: CSVEIWDYGYTF
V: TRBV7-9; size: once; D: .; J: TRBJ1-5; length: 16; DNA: TGTGCCAGCAGCACGGGTGTATCGGGTCCCAATCAGCCCCAGCATTTT; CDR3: CASSTGVSGPNQPQHF
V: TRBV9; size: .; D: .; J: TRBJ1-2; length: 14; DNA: TGTGCCAGCAGCGTAGTCGGAGATTACTATGGCTACACCTTC; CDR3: CASSVVGDYYGYTF
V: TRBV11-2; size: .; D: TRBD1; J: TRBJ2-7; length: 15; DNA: TGTGCCAGCAGCTTATTAGGGGGCGTGCGGGACGAGCAGTACTTC; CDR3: CASSLLGGVRDEQYF
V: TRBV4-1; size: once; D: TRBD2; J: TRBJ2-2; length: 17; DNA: TGCGCCAGCAGCCTTAGGAGCGGGGGGTACAACACCGGGGAGCTGTTTTTT; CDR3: CASSLRSGGYNTGELFF
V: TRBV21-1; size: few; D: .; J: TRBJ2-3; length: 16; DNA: TGTGCCAGCAGCAAAATGGGGGGGCCGGGAACAGATACGCAGTATTTT; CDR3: CASSKMGGPGTDTQYF
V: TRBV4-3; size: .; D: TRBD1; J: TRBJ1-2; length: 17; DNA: TGCGCCAGCAGCCACATATCGCCGGGACAGGGGGCAGGAGGCTACACCTTC; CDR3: CASSHISPGQGAGGYTF
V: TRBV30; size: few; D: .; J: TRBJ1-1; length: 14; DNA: TGTGCCGTTGGCCGAGACAGGCCCAACGGCGTAGCTTTCTTT; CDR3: CAVGRDRPNGVAFF
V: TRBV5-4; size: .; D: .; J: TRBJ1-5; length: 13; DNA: TGTGCCAGCAGCTTGAGTATTGGGCAGCCCCAGCATTTT; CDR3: CASSLSIGQPQHF
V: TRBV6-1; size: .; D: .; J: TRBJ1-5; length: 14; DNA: TGTGCCAGCAGTGAAATCCTCGAGCCTCAGCCCCAGCATTTT; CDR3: CASSEILEPQPQHF
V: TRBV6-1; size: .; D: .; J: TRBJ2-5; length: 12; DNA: TGTGCCAGCAGCAGGGGGGGGGAGACCCAGTACTTC; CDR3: CASSRGGETQYF
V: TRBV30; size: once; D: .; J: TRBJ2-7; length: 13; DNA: TGTGCCTCGGAATTTTTCTCTAATCACGAGCAGTACTTC; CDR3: CASEFFSNHEQYF
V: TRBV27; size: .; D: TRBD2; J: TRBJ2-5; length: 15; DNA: TGTGCCAGCAGTGGGGAGCGGGGTACACAAGAGACCCAGTACTTC; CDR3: CASSGERGTQETQYF
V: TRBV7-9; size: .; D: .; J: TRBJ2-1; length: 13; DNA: TGTGCCAGCAGCTTGGGGAGCGGCGATGAGCAGTTCTTC; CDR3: CASSLGSGDEQFF
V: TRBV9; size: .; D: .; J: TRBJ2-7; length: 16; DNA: TGTGCCAGCAGCGTATCGGGCGGCGCGGGGAGGAACGAGCAGTACTTC; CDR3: CASSVSGGAGRNEQYF
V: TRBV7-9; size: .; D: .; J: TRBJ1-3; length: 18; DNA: TGTGCCAGCAGCTTAGTTCGCGGGACGGGGACCTCTGGAAACACCATATATTTT; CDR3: CASSLVRGTGTSGNTIYF
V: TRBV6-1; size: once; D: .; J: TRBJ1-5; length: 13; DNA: TGTGCCAGCAGTGGGACATCGAATCAGCCCCAGCATTTT; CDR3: CASSGTSNQPQHF
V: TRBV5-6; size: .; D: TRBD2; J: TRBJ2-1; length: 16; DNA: TGTGCCAGCAGCACCTTCGGGGGGGTCTCCTACAATGAGCAGTTCTTC; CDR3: CASSTFGGVSYNEQFF
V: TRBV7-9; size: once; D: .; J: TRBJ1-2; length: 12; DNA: TGTGCCAGCAGCTGGAACAGGGATGGCTACACCTTC; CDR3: CASSWNRDGYTF
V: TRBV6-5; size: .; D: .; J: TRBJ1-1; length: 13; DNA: TGTGCCAGCAGTTACCCCGGTCTGTCGGCTGCTTTCTTT; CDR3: CASSYPGLSAAFF
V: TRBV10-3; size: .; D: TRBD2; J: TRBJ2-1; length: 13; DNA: TGTGCCATCAGGGGGGGGGAGATTAATGAGCAGTTCTTC; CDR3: CAIRGGEINEQFF
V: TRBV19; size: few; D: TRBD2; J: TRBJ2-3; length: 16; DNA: TGTGCCAGTAAACAGCTAGCGGGGGTTGACGGAGATACGCAGTATTTT; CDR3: CASKQLAGVDGDTQYF
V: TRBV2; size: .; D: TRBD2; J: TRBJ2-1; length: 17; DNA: TGTGCCAGCAAGAGACTAGCGGGGGGGCTCGCCTACAATGAGCAGTTCTTC; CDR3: CASKRLAGGLAYNEQFF
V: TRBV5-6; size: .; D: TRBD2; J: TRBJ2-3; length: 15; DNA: TGTGCCAGCGCCCCTGAGGGCGGGAGGTGGGATACGCAGTATTTT; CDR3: CASAPEGGRWDTQYF
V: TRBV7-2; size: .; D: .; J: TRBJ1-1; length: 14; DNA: TGTGCCAGCAGCTTAAAGGGACAGAACACTGAAGCTTTCTTT; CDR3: CASSLKGQNTEAFF
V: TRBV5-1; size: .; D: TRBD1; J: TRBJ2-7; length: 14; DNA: TGCGCCAGCAGCTCCGGGACAGGGACCTACGAGCAGTACTTC; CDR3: CASSSGTGTYEQYF